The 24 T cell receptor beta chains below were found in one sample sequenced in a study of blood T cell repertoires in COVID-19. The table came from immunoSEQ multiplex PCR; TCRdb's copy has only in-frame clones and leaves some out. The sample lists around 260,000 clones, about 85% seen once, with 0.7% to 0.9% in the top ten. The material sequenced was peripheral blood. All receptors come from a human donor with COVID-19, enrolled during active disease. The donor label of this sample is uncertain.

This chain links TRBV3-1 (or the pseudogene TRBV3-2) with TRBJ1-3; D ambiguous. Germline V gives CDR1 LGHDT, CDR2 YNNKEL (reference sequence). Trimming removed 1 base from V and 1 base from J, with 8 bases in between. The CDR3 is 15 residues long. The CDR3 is CASSQAQFSGNTIYF. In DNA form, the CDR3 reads TGTGCCAGCAGCCAAGCTCAGTTTTCTGGAAACACCATATATTTT.

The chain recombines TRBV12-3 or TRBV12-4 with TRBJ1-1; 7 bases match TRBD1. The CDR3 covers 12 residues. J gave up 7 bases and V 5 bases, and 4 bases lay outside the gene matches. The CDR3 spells CASSRRDSEAFF. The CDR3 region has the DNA TGTGCCAGCAGTCGACGGGACAGTGAAGCTTTCTTT.

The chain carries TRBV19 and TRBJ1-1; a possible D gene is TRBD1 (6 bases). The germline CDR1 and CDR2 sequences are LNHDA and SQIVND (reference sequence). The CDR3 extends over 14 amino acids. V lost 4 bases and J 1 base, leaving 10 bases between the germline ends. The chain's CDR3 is CASSTRTENTEAFF. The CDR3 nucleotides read TGTGCCAGTAGTACTCGGACAGAGAACACTGAAGCTTTCTTT.

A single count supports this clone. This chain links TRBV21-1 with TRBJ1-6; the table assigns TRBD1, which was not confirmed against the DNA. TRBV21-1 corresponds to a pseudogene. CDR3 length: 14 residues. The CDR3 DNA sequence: TGTTTTTTTCGAAGGGGCTCTCCGAAATCACCCCTCCACTTT. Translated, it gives CFFRRGSPKSPLHF.

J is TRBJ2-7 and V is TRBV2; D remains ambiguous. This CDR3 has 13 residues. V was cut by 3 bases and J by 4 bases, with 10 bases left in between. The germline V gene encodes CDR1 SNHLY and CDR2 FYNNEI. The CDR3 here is CASSEVFSYEQYF. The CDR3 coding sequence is TGTGCCAGCAGTGAGGTTTTTAGTTACGAGCAGTACTTC. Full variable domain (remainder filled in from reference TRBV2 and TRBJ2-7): EPEVTQTPSHQVTQMGQEVILRCVPISNHLYFYWYRQILGQKVEFLVSFYNNEISEKSEIFDDQFSVERPDGSNFTLKIRSTKLEDSAMYFCASSEVFSYEQYFGPGTRLTVT.

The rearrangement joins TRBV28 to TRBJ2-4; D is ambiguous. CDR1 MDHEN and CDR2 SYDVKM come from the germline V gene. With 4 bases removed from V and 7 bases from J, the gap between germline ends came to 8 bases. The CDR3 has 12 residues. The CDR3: CASSSSRNIQYF. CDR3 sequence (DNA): TGTGCCAGCAGTTCTTCTAGGAACATTCAGTACTTC.

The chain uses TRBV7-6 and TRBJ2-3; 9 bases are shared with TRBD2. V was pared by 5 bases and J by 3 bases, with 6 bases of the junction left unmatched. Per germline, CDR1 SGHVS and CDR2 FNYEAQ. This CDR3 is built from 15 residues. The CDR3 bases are TGTGCCAGCAGCCCTAGACTAGCGGAAACAGATACGCAGTATTTT. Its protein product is CASSPRLAETDTQYF.

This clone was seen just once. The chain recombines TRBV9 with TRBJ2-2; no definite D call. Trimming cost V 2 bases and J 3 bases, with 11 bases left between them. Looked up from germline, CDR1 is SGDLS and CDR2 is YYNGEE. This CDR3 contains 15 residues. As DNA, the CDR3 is TGTGCCAGCAGCGTTGGCCCGCAGGACACCGGGGAGCTGTTTTTT. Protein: CASSVGPQDTGELFF.

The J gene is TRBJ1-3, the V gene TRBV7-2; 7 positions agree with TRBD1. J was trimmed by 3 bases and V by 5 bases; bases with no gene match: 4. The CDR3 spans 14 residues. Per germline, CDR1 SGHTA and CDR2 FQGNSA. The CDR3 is CASSVTGDGNTIYF. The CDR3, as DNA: TGTGCCAGCAGCGTCACAGGGGATGGAAACACCATATATTTT.

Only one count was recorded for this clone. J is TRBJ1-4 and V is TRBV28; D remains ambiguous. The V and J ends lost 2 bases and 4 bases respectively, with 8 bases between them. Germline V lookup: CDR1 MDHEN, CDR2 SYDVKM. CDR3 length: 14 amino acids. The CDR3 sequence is CASSLRGVNEKLFF. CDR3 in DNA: TGTGCCAGCAGTTTACGCGGAGTTAATGAAAAACTGTTTTTT.

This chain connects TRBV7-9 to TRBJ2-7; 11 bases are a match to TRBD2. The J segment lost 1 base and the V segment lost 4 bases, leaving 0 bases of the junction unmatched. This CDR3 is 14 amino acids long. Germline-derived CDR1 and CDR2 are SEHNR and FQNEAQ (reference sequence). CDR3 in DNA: TGTGCCAGCAGCTCTAGCGGGGGGTCCTACGAGCAGTACTTC. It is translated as CASSSSGGSYEQYF.

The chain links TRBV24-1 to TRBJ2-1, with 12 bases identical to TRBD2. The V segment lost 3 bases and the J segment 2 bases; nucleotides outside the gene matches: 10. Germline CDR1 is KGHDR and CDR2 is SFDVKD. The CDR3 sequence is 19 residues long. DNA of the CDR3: TGTGCCACCAGTGATCCCAGGACTAGCGGGACTGGTACCTACAATGAGCAGTTCTTC. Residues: CATSDPRTSGTGTYNEQFF.

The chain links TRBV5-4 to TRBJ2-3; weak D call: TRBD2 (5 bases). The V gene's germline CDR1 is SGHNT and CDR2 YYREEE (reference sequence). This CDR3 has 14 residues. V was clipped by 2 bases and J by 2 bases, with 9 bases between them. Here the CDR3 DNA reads TGTGCCAGCAGCTTTTACGGGGTCACAGATACGCAGTATTTT. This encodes CASSFYGVTDTQYF.

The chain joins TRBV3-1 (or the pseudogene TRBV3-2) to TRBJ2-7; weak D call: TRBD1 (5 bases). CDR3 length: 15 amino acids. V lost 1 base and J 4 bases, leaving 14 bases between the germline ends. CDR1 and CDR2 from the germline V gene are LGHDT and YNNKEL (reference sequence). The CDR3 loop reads CASSQGTGRQYEQYF. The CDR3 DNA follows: TGTGCCAGCAGCCAAGGAACAGGTAGGCAGTACGAGCAGTACTTC.

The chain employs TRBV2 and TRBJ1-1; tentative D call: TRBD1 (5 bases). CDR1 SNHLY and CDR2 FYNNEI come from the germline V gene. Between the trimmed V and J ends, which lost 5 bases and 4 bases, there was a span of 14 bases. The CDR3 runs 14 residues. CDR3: CASSLGALATEAFF. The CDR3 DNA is TGTGCCAGCAGTCTAGGGGCGCTGGCCACTGAAGCTTTCTTT.

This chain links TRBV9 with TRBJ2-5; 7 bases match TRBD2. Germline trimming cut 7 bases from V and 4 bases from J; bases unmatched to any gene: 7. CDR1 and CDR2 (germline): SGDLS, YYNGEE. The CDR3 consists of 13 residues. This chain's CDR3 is CASSPWGGETQYF. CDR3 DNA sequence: TGTGCCAGCTCTCCGTGGGGGGGAGAGACCCAGTACTTC.

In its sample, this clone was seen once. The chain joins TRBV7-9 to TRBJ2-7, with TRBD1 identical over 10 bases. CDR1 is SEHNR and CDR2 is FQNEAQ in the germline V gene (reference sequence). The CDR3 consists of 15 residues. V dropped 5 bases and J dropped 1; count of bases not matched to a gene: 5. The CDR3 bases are TGTGCCAGCAGCGCTCGGACAGGGGGGTCCTACGAGCAGTACTTC. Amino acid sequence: CASSARTGGSYEQYF.

The chain's CDR3 is CASSLGTSGTQYF. Written as DNA, the CDR3 is TGCGCCAGCAGCTTGGGGACTAGCGGGACCCAGTACTTC. V and J are TRBV5-1 and TRBJ2-5, with 10 bases matching TRBD2. CDR3 size: 13 residues. The junction had 0 bases not matched to a gene; V was cut back by 0 bases and J by 7 bases. Germline lookup yields CDR1 SGHRS and CDR2 YFSETQ.

The CDR3 region is CASSRSTSGTYEQYF. CDR3 DNA: TGTGCCAGCAGCCGTAGCACTAGCGGGACCTACGAGCAGTACTTC. The genes are TRBV7-2 and TRBJ2-7; 10 bases match TRBD2. Trimming removed 5 bases from V and 2 bases from J; junction bases left unmatched: 6. The CDR3 contains 15 residues. Germline loops: CDR1 SGHTA, CDR2 FQGNSA.

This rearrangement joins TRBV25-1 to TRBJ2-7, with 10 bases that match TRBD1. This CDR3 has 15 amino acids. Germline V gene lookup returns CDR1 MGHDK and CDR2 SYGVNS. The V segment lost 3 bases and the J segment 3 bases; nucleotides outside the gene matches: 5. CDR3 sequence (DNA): TGTGCCAGCAGTGACGCCGGGACAGGGGACTACGAGCAGTACTTC. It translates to CASSDAGTGDYEQYF.

This CDR3 is CASSQPHTGVQETQYF. The CDR3 region has the DNA TGCGCCAGCAGTCAACCTCACACAGGGGTACAAGAGACCCAGTACTTC. The chain recombines TRBV23-1 with TRBJ2-5; TRBD1 matches 7 bases. TRBV23-1 is noted as an ORF with a role that remains uncertain. The V and J ends lost 2 bases and 2 bases, in that order; junction bases with no gene match: 8. CDR3 length equals 16 residues.

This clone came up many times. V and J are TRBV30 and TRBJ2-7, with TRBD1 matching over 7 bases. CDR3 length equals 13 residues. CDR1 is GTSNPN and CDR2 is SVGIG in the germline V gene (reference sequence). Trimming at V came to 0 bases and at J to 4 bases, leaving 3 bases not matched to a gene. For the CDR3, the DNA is TGTGCCTGGAGTGTTGGGACAGCGTACGAGCAGTACTTC. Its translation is CAWSVGTAYEQYF. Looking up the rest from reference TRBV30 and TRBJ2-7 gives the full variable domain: SQTIHQWPATLVQPVGSPLSLECTVEGTSNPNLYWYRQAAGRGLQLLFYSVGIGQISSEVPQNLSASRPQDRQFILSSKKLLLSDSGFYLCAWSVGTAYEQYFGPGTRLTVT.

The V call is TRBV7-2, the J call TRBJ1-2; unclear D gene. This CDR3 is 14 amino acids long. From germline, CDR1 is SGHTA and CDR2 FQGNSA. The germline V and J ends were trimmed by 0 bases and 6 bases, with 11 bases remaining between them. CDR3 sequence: CASSLAARVDGYTF. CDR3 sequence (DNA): TGTGCCAGCAGCTTAGCAGCCCGTGTGGATGGCTACACCTTC.

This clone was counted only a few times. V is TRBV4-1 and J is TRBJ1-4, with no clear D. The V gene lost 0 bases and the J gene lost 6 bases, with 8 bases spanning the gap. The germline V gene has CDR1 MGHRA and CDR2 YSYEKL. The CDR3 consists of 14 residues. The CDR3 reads CASSQDVEDEKLFF. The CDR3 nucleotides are TGCGCCAGCAGCCAAGATGTGGAGGATGAAAAACTGTTTTTT.